Below are 25 T cell receptor beta chains sequenced from a single sample in a study of T cell responses to AZD1222 COVID-19 vaccine. The table came from immunoSEQ multiplex PCR; TCRdb's copy has only in-frame clones and leaves some out. The sample has around 150,000 clones; approximately 80% are singletons. Sequenced here: peripheral blood, sampled on day 0 of AZD1222 vaccination. All receptors derive from an adult in good health.

The V gene is TRBV30, the J gene TRBJ1-4, with D unresolved. Germline CDR1 reads GTSNPN; CDR2 reads SVGIG (reference sequence). The CDR3 is 16 residues long. The V end was cut by 1 base, the J end by 3 bases, with 15 bases between. CDR3 sequence: CAWSASSFRSNEKLFF. CDR3 coding DNA: TGTGCCTGGAGTGCCTCCAGCTTCAGGTCTAATGAAAAACTGTTTTTT.

In its sample, this clone was seen a few times. V is TRBV7-2 and J is TRBJ1-2, with 7 bases that match TRBD1. The CDR3 is made up of 13 amino acids. V lost 4 bases and J lost 8; bases outside the gene matches: 7. CDR1 is SGHTA and CDR2 is FQGNSA in the germline V gene. Here the CDR3 reads CASSSDRLQGYTF. CDR3 bases: TGTGCCAGCAGCTCGGACAGGCTACAGGGCTACACCTTC.

This rearrangement joins TRBV5-1 to TRBJ2-5; the D is unclear. Germline V gene sequence: CDR1 SGHRS, CDR2 YFSETQ. This CDR3 spans 15 amino acids. The V end was cut by 1 base, the J end by 5 bases, with 15 bases between. CDR3 residues: CASSLKPTVEETQYF. DNA of the CDR3: TGCGCCAGCAGCTTGAAACCAACAGTGGAGGAGACCCAGTACTTC.

The rearrangement uses TRBV2 and TRBJ1-5, with 7 bases matching TRBD1. The CDR3 length is 15 residues. Germline V gives CDR1 SNHLY, CDR2 FYNNEI. The trim removed 5 bases at V and 7 bases at J, leaving 11 bases unmatched. CDR3 protein: CASSSPGTVNQPQHF. In nucleotides, the CDR3 is TGTGCCAGCAGTTCGCCCGGGACAGTGAACCAGCCCCAGCATTTT.

The rearrangement joins TRBV13 to TRBJ1-1; 7 positions agree with TRBD1. In germline, CDR1 is PRHDT, CDR2 FYEKMQ (reference sequence). The CDR3 runs 15 residues. V was pared by 6 bases and J by 1 base, with 8 bases of the junction left unmatched. The CDR3 region has the DNA TGTGCCAGCAGGGATACCGGGACAGCGAACACTGAAGCTTTCTTT. Residues: CASRDTGTANTEAFF.

This clone was observed once. The chain carries TRBV27 and TRBJ1-4; TRBD1 agrees at 7 bases. Trimming at V came to 3 bases and at J to 3 bases, leaving 10 bases not matched to a gene. CDR1 MNHEY and CDR2 SMNVEV come from the germline V gene (reference sequence). The length of the CDR3 is 17 residues. The CDR3 DNA follows: TGTGCCAGCAGTTTCTCCCCTATGACAGGGCCTAATGAAAAACTGTTTTTT. It encodes CASSFSPMTGPNEKLFF.

J is TRBJ1-4 and V is TRBV19, with D perhaps matching TRBD1 (6 bases). V lost 6 bases and J 8 bases, leaving 19 bases between the germline ends. Germline V gene lookup returns CDR1 LNHDA and CDR2 SQIVND (reference sequence). This CDR3 comprises 15 residues. The CDR3 nucleotides read TGTGCCAGTAGCTCCCCGGGGGGGGCCGGGGAAAAACTGTTTTTT. Residues: CASSSPGGAGEKLFF. Based on the CDR3 plus reference TRBV19 and TRBJ1-4, the full variable domain is DGGITQSPKYLFRKEGQNVTLSCEQNLNHDAMYWYRQDPGQGLRLIYYSQIVNDFQKGDIAEGYSVSREKKESFPLTVTSAQKNPTAFYLCASSSPGGAGEKLFFGSGTQLSVL.

The table lists this clone with a few counts. The chain is built from TRBV3-1 (or the pseudogene TRBV3-2) and TRBJ1-2; D remains ambiguous. The germline V and J ends were trimmed by 0 bases and 13 bases, with 12 bases remaining between them. Germline loops: CDR1 LGHDT, CDR2 YNNKEL (reference sequence). CDR3 size: 12 residues. This CDR3 reads CASSQDRQAPTF. The CDR3 region has the DNA TGTGCCAGCAGCCAAGATCGTCAGGCCCCCACCTTC.

The chain combines TRBV19 with TRBJ1-1, with unresolved D. Trimming took off 10 bases at V and 1 base at J, with 13 bases between the two ends. This CDR3 comprises 13 residues. Germline CDR1 and CDR2: LNHDA and SQIVND (reference sequence). The CDR3 nucleotides are TGTGCCACCTCCTATGGCACGAACACTGAAGCTTTCTTT. Translated, it gives CATSYGTNTEAFF.

The V and J genes are TRBV6-5 and TRBJ2-7; D is unclear. V dropped 0 bases and J dropped 3 bases, with 9 bases sitting between them. Germline loops: CDR1 MNHEY, CDR2 SVGAGI. CDR3 length: 14 residues. The CDR3 is CASSYSGRNYEQYF. CDR3 DNA sequence: TGTGCCAGCAGTTACTCAGGCAGGAACTACGAGCAGTACTTC.

CDR3 bases: TGTGCCAGCAGTTTATCGTTGGGCTCTGGGGCCAACGTCCTGACTTTC. This codes for CASSLSLGSGANVLTF. This sequence joins TRBV27 and TRBJ2-6; D is unclear. CDR1 is MNHEY, CDR2 SMNVEV, per germline (reference sequence). This CDR3 contains 16 residues. V lost 0 bases and J lost 0, with 6 bases in between.

This clone was recorded a few times. The chain carries TRBV19 and TRBJ2-2; D is ambiguous. Looked up from germline, CDR1 is LNHDA and CDR2 is SQIVND (reference sequence). The CDR3 runs 14 residues. Trimming removed 4 bases from V and 0 bases from J, with 6 bases in between. The chain's CDR3 is CASSTIANTGELFF. The CDR3 bases are TGTGCCAGTAGTACCATTGCGAACACCGGGGAGCTGTTTTTT.

The V and J genes are TRBV7-3 and TRBJ2-7, with TRBD2 as a possible D gene (6 bases). From germline, CDR1 is SGHTA and CDR2 FQGTGA. The CDR3 extends over 14 amino acids. V shed 2 bases and J shed 6 bases, with 14 bases lying between them. The DNA for the CDR3 is TGTGCCAGCAGCTTAGGGGGGTCTGTAGGCGAGCAGTACTTC. This translates into CASSLGGSVGEQYF.

The CDR3 is CASSSYTNTEAFF. CDR3 DNA: TGTGCCAGCAGTTCGTATACGAACACTGAAGCTTTCTTT. The chain carries TRBV2 and TRBJ1-1, with D unresolved. The V end lost 5 bases, the J end lost 1 base, and 8 bases lay between the germline ends. Per germline, CDR1 SNHLY and CDR2 FYNNEI. The CDR3 runs to 13 residues.

The chain has TRBV19 and TRBJ2-5; perhaps D is TRBD1 or TRBD2 (5 bases each). Germline values: CDR1 LNHDA, CDR2 SQIVND (reference sequence). The CDR3 length is 14 residues. V lost 1 base to trimming and J lost 4 bases, with 10 bases between them. The CDR3 coding sequence is TGTGCCAGTAGTATAGGCAAGGGGACAGAGACCCAGTACTTC. It translates to CASSIGKGTETQYF.

This sequence joins TRBV5-6 and TRBJ1-4; TRBD1 matches 8 bases. Germline-derived CDR1 and CDR2 are SGHDT and YYEEEE. J lost 7 bases, V lost 0 bases, and 8 bases had no gene match. The CDR3 runs 16 residues. The CDR3 DNA reads TGTGCCAGCAGCTTGGACAGGGGGTTGGATGGTGAAAAACTGTTTTTT. Translating gives CASSLDRGLDGEKLFF. Full variable domain (outside the CDR3, taken from reference TRBV5-6 and TRBJ1-4): DAGVTQSPTHLIKTRGQQVTLRCSPKSGHDTVSWYQQALGQGPQFIFQYYEEEERQRGNFPDRFSGHQFPNYSSELNVNALLLGDSALYLCASSLDRGLDGEKLFFGSGTQLSVL.

The J gene is TRBJ1-6, the V gene TRBV28; D call uncertain. Germline assignment: CDR1 MDHEN and CDR2 SYDVKM. The V gene lost 7 bases and the J gene lost 10 bases, with 17 bases spanning the gap. The CDR3 runs 14 residues. The CDR3 nucleotides read TGTGCCAGCACCCCCGCCCTCTCAGGATCACCCCTCCACTTT. Its protein is CASTPALSGSPLHF.

This chain joins TRBV7-3 and TRBJ1-6, with D tentatively TRBD1 (5 bases). In germline, CDR1 is SGHTA, CDR2 FQGTGA. The CDR3 extends over 16 amino acids. V was trimmed by 4 bases and J by 10 bases, leaving 20 bases between them. The CDR3 spells CASSSRERGVSSPLHF. In nucleotides, the CDR3 is TGTGCCAGCAGCTCCCGAGAGAGAGGGGTATCCTCACCCCTCCACTTT. The full variable domain, completed using reference TRBV7-3 and TRBJ1-6, is GAGVSQTPSNKVTEKGKYVELRCDPISGHTALYWYRQSLGQGPEFLIYFQGTGAADDSGLPNDRFFAVRPEGSVSTLKIQRTERGDSAVYLCASSSRERGVSSPLHFGNGTRLTVT.

The chain employs TRBV12-3 or TRBV12-4 and TRBJ1-5; D not certain. V dropped 2 bases and J dropped 2 bases, with 4 bases sitting between them. The CDR3 is 13 amino acids. The CDR3 loop is CASSLQGNQPQHF. DNA for the CDR3: TGTGCCAGCAGTTTACAGGGCAATCAGCCCCAGCATTTT.

V and J are TRBV4-1 and TRBJ2-5, with D perhaps matching TRBD1 (6 bases). Trimming took 0 bases from V and 6 from J, leaving 14 bases between them. The CDR3 totals 15 residues. Germline lookup yields CDR1 MGHRA and CDR2 YSYEKL. CDR3 sequence reads: CASSQDGAGDQTQYF. CDR3 coding DNA: TGCGCCAGCAGCCAAGATGGGGCAGGGGACCAGACCCAGTACTTC.

The rearrangement uses TRBV5-1 and TRBJ2-2; D is undetermined. Germline loops: CDR1 SGHRS, CDR2 YFSETQ. The CDR3 is 15 residues long. Trimming removed 4 bases from V and 1 base from J, with 11 bases in between. The chain's CDR3 is CASSPVGMNTGELFF. CDR3 in DNA: TGCGCCAGCAGCCCGGTGGGGATGAACACCGGGGAGCTGTTTTTT.

The chain links TRBV9 to TRBJ1-2; 8 nucleotides match TRBD1. CDR1 and CDR2 (germline): SGDLS, YYNGEE. J lost 4 bases, V lost 0 bases, and 8 bases had no gene match. The CDR3 consists of 16 residues. The chain's CDR3 is CASSVERTGFIYGYTF. Here the CDR3 DNA reads TGTGCCAGCAGCGTAGAGAGGACAGGGTTTATCTATGGCTACACCTTC.

The chain carries TRBV12-3 or TRBV12-4 and TRBJ1-2, with no clear D. Between the trimmed V and J ends, which lost 7 bases and 3 bases, there was a span of 6 bases. This CDR3 is built from 11 residues. The CDR3 sequence is CASKADYGYTF. The CDR3 DNA reads TGTGCCAGCAAGGCGGACTATGGCTACACCTTC.

J is TRBJ2-5 and V is TRBV3-1 (or the pseudogene TRBV3-2), with TRBD2 matching 9 bases. This CDR3 region has 15 residues. V dropped 4 bases and J dropped 3; count of bases not matched to a gene: 6. The germline gives CDR1 LGHDT, CDR2 YNNKEL (reference sequence). The chain's CDR3 is CASSREAGGKETQYF. CDR3 in DNA: TGTGCCAGCAGCCGAGAAGCGGGGGGAAAAGAGACCCAGTACTTC.

The genes are TRBV2 and TRBJ2-1; the match to TRBD1 covers 10 bases. The CDR3 runs 16 residues. Germline lookup yields CDR1 SNHLY and CDR2 FYNNEI. The J segment lost 9 bases and the V segment lost 6 bases, leaving 14 bases of the junction unmatched. CDR3 nucleotides: TGTGCCAGCAGACCTGGGACAGGGGATAATTTGCGTGAGCAGTTCTTC. This codes for CASRPGTGDNLREQFF.